This TCR beta chain came from a study of shared clonotypes between healthy human individuals (dated by TCRdb to about 2020). Regarding the research as a whole: A few men and a couple of women, aged 18 to 49 years, made up the cohort. Each donor's leukapheresis produced roughly between roughly 0.94 and 9.5 billion PBMCs. Blood TCR repertoires of roughly five healthy adults were deeply sequenced to estimate repertoire size and the extent of clonotype sharing between individuals. Libraries were prepared and TCR repertoires were sequenced by different laboratories using diverse techniques, in order to increase sequencing depth and limit assay-specific biases. For each donor, CD4 naive and CD4 memory were each run on three plates, CD8 naive on two plates, and CD8 memory on one plate. Paper-wide results and their limitations: About 5% of naive CD4, 3% to 3.5% of naive CD8, about 2.5% of memory CD4, and about 0.4% of memory CD8 clonotypes were shared across several donors. Sampling was restricted to blood, and TCR repertoires in tissues likely differ from the TCR repertoires found in blood. Based on pairwise subsampling, the degree of clonotype sharing among donors was expected to be affected by sequencing depth. Clonotypes shared by all four sorted-subset donors showed higher generation probabilities than non-shared clonotypes. Because the study included a small number of donors, the genetic and exposure-history diversity represented was limited. Estimated clonotype richness was generally larger for naive than for memory subsets. Incomplete sequencing was indicated by rarefaction of sorted-subset datasets, despite the large sequencing depth.

The donors were healthy, HIV-negative adults who had no recently reported acute infections or vaccinations. Only Caucasian adults living in Nashville, Tennessee, USA were represented among the donors. CD4+ T cells were enriched by magnetic negative selection; naive cells were then positively selected on CD45RA, and the negative fraction formed the memory subset. After blood collection by leukapheresis, PBMCs were isolated using Ficoll-Histopaque density gradient centrifugation and then cryopreserved in the vapor phase of liquid nitrogen. Analytical flow cytometry was used to check the purity and quantity of every magnetically sorted T cell population. Each sorted fraction had its genomic DNA isolated and then quantified by UV absorbance on a Nanodrop 2000c. A note on this clone: Its antigen is still unknown. Base qualities are not provided; no much larger clone lies one nucleotide away.

TCR CDR3 regions were amplified from genomic DNA by multiplex PCR using the deep immunoSEQ assay. Extracted genomic DNA from each cell subset was distributed evenly across all wells of several immunoSEQ 96-well plates, and each plate was treated as a replicate. For sorted subsets, 200 to 250 ng of genomic DNA, equivalent to 25,000 to 35,000 T cell genomes, went into each replicate PCR. Purified libraries were measured with a Qubit 3.0 fluorometer, size-checked on a Bioanalyzer 2100, and measured again with the KAPA Library Quantification kit. Each immunoSEQ 96-well plate was sequenced on its own single-read 150-cycle Illumina NextSeq 550 flow cell. The source study handled its data this way. Because the immunoSEQ output included only junctional sequences and no quality scores, the filtering could not be the same as the filtering used for full-length reads. Sequences were annotated with PyIR, a Python wrapper for IgBLAST v1.9, and V/J genes and CDR3 were assigned using IMGT germline references. Reads were removed for weak V/J assignments (E-value above 1e-6), missing CDR3, stop codons, out-of-frame junctions, or ambiguous translated residues. V3J clonotypes were defined by identical inferred V gene, J gene, and CDR3 amino acid sequence. To compute the percentage overlap between repertoires, the number of shared unique clonotypes was divided by the size of the smaller repertoire. Richness of each repertoire was evaluated using RTK rarefaction, the Chao1 estimator, and Recon v2.1 estimates of unobserved clonotypes. Generation probabilities for all TCRbeta clonotypes obtained by the gDNA method from several donors were computed using OLGA. What TCRdb holds here is the immuneACCESS table cut down to in-frame rearrangements. Part of the clones is not present; checked against another copy, under half of the missing clones reflect an unresolved V gene, and the others are unexplained. V and J calls and clone size follow that table, whereas D and trimming were derived from the DNA. The sample profile shows roughly 1,000,000 clones; more than 75% of them were found once. The top ten hold 0.55% to 0.7% of the sample.

Its CDR3 holds 14 amino acids, cysteine through phenylalanine. Of the read, only the CDR3 DNA is kept; its 42 bases are in frame from base 1. Trimming takes 2 bases from V and 8 bases from J, and the germline ends sit 15 bases apart. The germline V gene provides CDR1 SGHTA and CDR2 FQGNSA. The sequence was obtained from a young man in good health. Some clones in this sample may be carry-over from other donors' samples. In this chain, TRBV7-2 is recombined with TRBJ1-2, and perhaps TRBD1 as D gene, on 6 matching bases. Sequences were obtained from memory CD4+ T cells from PBMCs. Interpreted using the paper, the cell subset or site label stands for: CD45RA-negative fraction. The CDR3 protein: CASSLFGQGSGYTF. The DNA sequence follows: TGTGCCAGCAGCTTATTCGGGCAGGGGAGCGGCTACACCTTC.